This TCR beta chain was observed in a study of PD-L1 blockade in urothelial cancer. Study information: Analyses used blood from 3 weeks (second dose) and 6 weeks after treatment start.

Repertoires were generated with immunoSEQ multiplex PCR, while TCRdb's copy carries only in-frame clones and drops some. This table has about 38,000 clones, about 88% appearing once. Unmatched junction bases numbered 8, after V lost 8 bases and J lost 0 bases. Germline V gene lookup returns CDR1 SNHLY and CDR2 FYNNEI. The CDR3 loop spans 15 amino acids. The time point was: peripheral blood 6 weeks after treatment start. This material consisted of PBMCs, taken around atezolizumab (anti-PD-L1) treatment. This receptor was obtained from a man in his 60s with urothelial cancer. J is TRBJ1-1 and V is TRBV2; TRBD1 matches 8 bases. The DNA of the CDR3 is TGTGCCAGCGGGCCGGACAGGGCTATGAACACTGAAGCTTTCTTT. Protein sequence: CASGPDRAMNTEAFF.